Shown below are 2 T cell receptor beta chains from a single sample sequenced in a study of somatic mutations in cytotoxic T cells in rheumatoid arthritis. Libraries were prepared by immunoSEQ multiplex PCR; TCRdb keeps only in-frame clonotypes and omits some of them. There are fewer than 20,000 clones in the sample; 73% occur only once, and 21% lies in the top ten. Sequencing was carried out using CD8+ T cells sorted from blood. The receptors here all came from a woman aged 55-70 years in good health.

The CDR3 reads CASRNYRDRPYEQYF. The CDR3 DNA reads as TGCGCCAGCAGAAATTACCGGGACAGACCCTACGAGCAGTACTTC. The V call is TRBV23-1, the J call TRBJ2-7, with 7 bases lining up with TRBD1. TRBV23-1 is assigned to the ORF class and has an uncertain function. Trimming removed 6 bases from V and 2 bases from J; junction bases left unmatched: 10. This CDR3 is built from 15 residues.

The CDR3 DNA follows: TGTGCCAGCAGTGATGGTAGGGAGGCGAACACTGAAGCTTTCTTT. Protein product: CASSDGREANTEAFF. The chain has TRBV2 and TRBJ1-1; D not resolved. Per the germline V gene, CDR1 is SNHLY and CDR2 is FYNNEI. The length of the CDR3 is 15 residues. Trimming stripped 3 bases from V and 1 base from J, with 12 bases between. The full variable domain, with the rest looked up from reference TRBV2 and TRBJ1-1, is EPEVTQTPSHQVTQMGQEVILRCVPISNHLYFYWYRQILGQKVEFLVSFYNNEISEKSEIFDDQFSVERPDGSNFTLKIRSTKLEDSAMYFCASSDGREANTEAFFGQGTRLTVV.